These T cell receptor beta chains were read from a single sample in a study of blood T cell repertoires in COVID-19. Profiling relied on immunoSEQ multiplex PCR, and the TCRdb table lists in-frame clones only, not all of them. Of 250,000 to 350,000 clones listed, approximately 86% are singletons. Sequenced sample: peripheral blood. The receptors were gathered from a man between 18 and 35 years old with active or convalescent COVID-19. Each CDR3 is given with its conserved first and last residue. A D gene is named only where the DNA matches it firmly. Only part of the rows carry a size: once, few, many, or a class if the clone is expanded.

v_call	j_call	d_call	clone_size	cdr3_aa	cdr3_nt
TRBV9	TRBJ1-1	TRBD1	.	CASSGGTAYTEAFF	TGTGCCAGCAGCGGCGGGACAGCCTACACTGAAGCTTTCTTT
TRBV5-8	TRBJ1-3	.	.	CASSAGGSHSGNTIYF	TGTGCCAGCAGCGCGGGGGGCTCTCACTCTGGAAACACCATATATTTT
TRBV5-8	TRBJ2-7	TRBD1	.	CASSYHRGDEQYF	TGTGCCAGCAGCTACCACAGGGGTGACGAGCAGTACTTC
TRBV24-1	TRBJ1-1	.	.	CATREGQRENTEAFF	TGTGCCACCAGGGAAGGACAGAGAGAGAACACTGAAGCTTTCTTT
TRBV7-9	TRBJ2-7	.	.	CASSLEVRAYEQYF	TGTGCCAGCAGCTTAGAGGTCAGGGCCTACGAGCAGTACTTC
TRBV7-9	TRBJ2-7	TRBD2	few	CASSSPSTSGNYEQYF	TGTGCCAGCAGCTCCCCATCGACTAGCGGAAACTACGAGCAGTACTTC
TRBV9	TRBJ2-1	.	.	CASSVDRGTYNEQFF	TGTGCCAGCAGCGTTGATAGAGGTACCTACAATGAGCAGTTCTTC
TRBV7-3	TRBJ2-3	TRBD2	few	CASSLSGTSGTDTQYF	TGTGCCAGCAGCTTATCTGGGACTAGCGGCACAGATACGCAGTATTTT
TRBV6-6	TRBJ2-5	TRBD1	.	CASSYRDRGETQYF	TGTGCCAGCAGTTACCGGGACAGGGGTGAGACCCAGTACTTC
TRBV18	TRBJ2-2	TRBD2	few	CASSPLGRSLLWNTGELFF	TGTGCCAGCTCACCTCTCGGGAGGTCTCTTCTCTGGAACACCGGGGAGCTGTTTTTT
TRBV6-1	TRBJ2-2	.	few	CASSDNGHPGELFF	TGTGCCAGCAGTGACAACGGACATCCCGGGGAGCTGTTTTTT
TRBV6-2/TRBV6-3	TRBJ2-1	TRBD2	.	CASSSGLAGGYNEQFF	TGTGCCAGCAGTTCGGGACTAGCGGGAGGATATAATGAGCAGTTCTTC
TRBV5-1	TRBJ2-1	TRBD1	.	CASSPQGNNNEQFF	TGCGCCAGCAGCCCACAGGGGAACAACAATGAGCAGTTCTTC
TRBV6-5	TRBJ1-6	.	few	CASRPGGQINSPLHF	TGTGCCAGCAGGCCCGGCGGACAGATTAATTCACCCCTCCACTTT
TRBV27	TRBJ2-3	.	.	CASRRWEADTQYF	TGTGCCAGCAGGAGGTGGGAGGCAGATACGCAGTATTTT
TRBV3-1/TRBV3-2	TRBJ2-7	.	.	CASSRGGGGPYYEQYF	TGTGCCAGCAGCCGGGGGGGCGGGGGACCATATTACGAGCAGTACTTC
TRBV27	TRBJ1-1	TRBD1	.	CASSWTGYTEAFF	TGTGCCAGCAGTTGGACAGGGTACACTGAAGCTTTCTTT
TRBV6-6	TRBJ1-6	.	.	CASSYGRLDSPLHF	TGTGCCAGCAGTTACGGCAGGTTGGATTCACCCCTCCACTTT
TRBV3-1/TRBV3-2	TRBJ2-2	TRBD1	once	CASSQARQGINTGELFF	TGTGCCAGCAGCCAAGCAAGACAGGGGATAAACACCGGGGAGCTGTTTTTT
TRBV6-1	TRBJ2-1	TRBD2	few	CASSETSGSYNEQFF	TGTGCCAGCAGTGAAACTAGCGGGAGTTACAATGAGCAGTTCTTC